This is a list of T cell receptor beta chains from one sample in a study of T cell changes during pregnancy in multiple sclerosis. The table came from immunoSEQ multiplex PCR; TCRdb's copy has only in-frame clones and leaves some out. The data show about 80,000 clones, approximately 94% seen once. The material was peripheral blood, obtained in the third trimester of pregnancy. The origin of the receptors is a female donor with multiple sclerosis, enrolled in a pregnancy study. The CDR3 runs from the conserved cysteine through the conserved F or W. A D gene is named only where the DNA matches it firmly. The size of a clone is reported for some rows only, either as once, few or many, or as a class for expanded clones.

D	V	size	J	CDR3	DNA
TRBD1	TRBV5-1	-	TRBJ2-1	CASWTGRSYNEQFF	TGCGCCAGCTGGACAGGCCGTTCCTACAATGAGCAGTTCTTC
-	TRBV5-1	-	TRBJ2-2	CASSSAPGTYTGELFF	TGCGCCAGCAGCTCGGCCCCCGGGACATACACCGGGGAGCTGTTTTTT
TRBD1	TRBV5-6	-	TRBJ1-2	CASSWGQVLYTF	TGTGCCAGCAGCTGGGGACAGGTTCTCTACACCTTC
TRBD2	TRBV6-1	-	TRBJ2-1	CASSALAGGLYNEQFF	TGTGCCAGCAGTGCCTTAGCGGGGGGACTTTACAATGAGCAGTTCTTC
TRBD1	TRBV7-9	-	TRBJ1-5	CASSLPYPQGASREQPQHF	TGTGCCAGCAGCTTACCGTACCCCCAGGGGGCGAGCCGGGAACAGCCCCAGCATTTT
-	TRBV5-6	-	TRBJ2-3	CASSFPSTDTQYF	TGTGCCAGCAGCTTCCCTAGCACAGATACGCAGTATTTT
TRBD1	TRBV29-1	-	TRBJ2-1	CSGAPDRDYYNEQFF	TGCAGCGGAGCGCCCGACAGGGATTACTACAATGAGCAGTTCTTC
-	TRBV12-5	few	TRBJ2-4	CASGLAQAKNIQYF	TGTGCTAGTGGTTTAGCACAGGCCAAAAACATTCAGTACTTC
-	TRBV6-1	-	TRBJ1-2	CASSEVQFFGDYGYTF	-
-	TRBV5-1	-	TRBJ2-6	CASSLEVRSGANVLTF	TGCGCCAGCAGCTTAGAGGTTCGCTCTGGGGCCAACGTCCTGACTTTC
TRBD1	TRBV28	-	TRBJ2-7	CASSLQTGTYEQYF	TGTGCCAGCAGCCTACAGACAGGGACGTACGAGCAGTACTTC
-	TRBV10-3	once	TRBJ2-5	CAISLTGLQETQYF	TGTGCCATCAGCCTGACAGGTTTACAAGAGACCCAGTACTTC
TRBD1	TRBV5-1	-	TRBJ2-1	CASFPEGQAHYNEQFF	TGCGCCAGCTTCCCGGAGGGACAGGCCCATTACAATGAGCAGTTCTTC
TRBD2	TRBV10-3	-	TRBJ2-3	CATTGTTSTDTQYF	TGTGCCACCACCGGGACTACTAGCACAGATACGCAGTATTTT
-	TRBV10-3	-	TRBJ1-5	CAISGGQIYSNQPQHF	TGTGCCATCAGTGGCGGACAGATATATAGCAATCAGCCCCAGCATTTT
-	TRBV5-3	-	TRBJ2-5	CARSFFSEETQYF	TGTGCCAGAAGCTTCTTTAGCGAAGAGACCCAGTACTTC
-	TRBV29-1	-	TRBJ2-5	CSVVRDTSYQETQYF	TGCAGCGTTGTTCGGGACACCTCATACCAAGAGACCCAGTACTTC
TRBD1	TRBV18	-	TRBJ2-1	CASSPGQEDYNEQFF	TGTGCCAGCTCGCCGGGACAGGAGGACTACAATGAGCAGTTCTTC
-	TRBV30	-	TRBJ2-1	CAWEVGAALLNEQFF	TGTGCCTGGGAGGTTGGGGCCGCCCTTCTCAATGAGCAGTTCTTC
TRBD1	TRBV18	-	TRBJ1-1	CASSPQQGGVEAFF	TGTGCCAGCTCACCACAACAGGGGGGGGTTGAAGCTTTCTTT
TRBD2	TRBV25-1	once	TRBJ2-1	CASSRGLAGAPTYNEQFF	TGTGCCAGCAGTAGGGGACTAGCGGGGGCACCGACTTACAATGAGCAGTTCTTC
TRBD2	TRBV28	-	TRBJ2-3	CASSKPGLQKDTQYF	TGTGCCAGCAGTAAACCGGGACTACAAAAAGATACGCAGTATTTT
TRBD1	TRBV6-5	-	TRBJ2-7	CASSVGDRGLEQYF	TGTGCCAGCAGTGTAGGGGACAGGGGGCTCGAGCAGTACTTC
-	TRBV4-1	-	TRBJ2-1	CASSQEGRAYNEQFF	TGCGCCAGCAGCCAAGAGGGGCGAGCCTACAATGAGCAGTTCTTC
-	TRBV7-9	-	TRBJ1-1	CASSLADREAFF	TGTGCCAGCAGCTTAGCCGACAGGGAAGCTTTCTTT
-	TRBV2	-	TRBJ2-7	CASSPPSGYEQYF	TGTGCCAGCAGTCCCCCAAGCGGCTACGAGCAGTACTTC
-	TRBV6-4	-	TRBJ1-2	CASSVTAADFSYGYTF	TGTGCCAGCTCGGTCACCGCCGCGGACTTCTCCTATGGCTACACCTTC
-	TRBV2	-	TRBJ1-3	CASSVSGVSGNTIYF	TGTGCCAGCAGTGTATCAGGGGTCTCTGGAAACACCATATATTTT
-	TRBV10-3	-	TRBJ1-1	CAISEGRAWSTEAFF	TGTGCCATCAGTGAGGGCAGGGCCTGGAGCACTGAAGCTTTCTTT
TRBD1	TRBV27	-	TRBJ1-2	CASSKQGAYGYTF	TGTGCCAGCAGTAAACAGGGGGCGTATGGCTACACCTTC
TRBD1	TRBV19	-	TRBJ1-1	CASSIVTGGSNTEAFF	TGTGCCAGTAGTATCGTGACAGGGGGCTCGAACACTGAAGCTTTCTTT
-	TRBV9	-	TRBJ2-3	CASSVEGGRNTDTQYF	TGTGCCAGCAGCGTAGAGGGGGGGCGAAACACAGATACGCAGTATTTT
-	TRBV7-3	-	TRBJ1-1	CASSPLGGGIEDTEAFF	TGTGCCAGCAGCCCGCTTGGGGGGGGGATTGAGGACACTGAAGCTTTCTTT
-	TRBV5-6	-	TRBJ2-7	CASSPEGREQYF	TGTGCCAGCAGCCCGGAGGGGCGGGAGCAGTACTTC
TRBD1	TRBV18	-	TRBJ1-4	CASSPASPGQGEKLFF	TGTGCCAGCTCACCAGCGTCTCCGGGACAGGGGGAAAAACTGTTTTTT
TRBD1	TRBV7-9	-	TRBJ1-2	CASSLEAGGYGYTF	TGTGCCAGCAGCTTAGAAGCAGGGGGATATGGCTACACCTTC
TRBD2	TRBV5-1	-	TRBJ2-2	CASGSGGANTGELFF	TGCGCCAGCGGTAGCGGGGGGGCCAACACCGGGGAGCTGTTTTTT
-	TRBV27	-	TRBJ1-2	CASSLEGSRLDYGYTF	TGTGCCAGCAGTTTGGAGGGGTCAAGATTGGACTATGGCTACACCTTC
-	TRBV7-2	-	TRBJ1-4	CASSPRPGGEKLFF	TGTGCCAGCAGCCCAAGGCCTGGCGGTGAAAAACTGTTTTTT
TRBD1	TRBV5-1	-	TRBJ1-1	CASSAVGGETEAFF	TGCGCCAGCAGCGCCGTAGGGGGCGAAACTGAAGCTTTCTTT
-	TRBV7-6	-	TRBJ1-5	CASSLGGADQPQHF	TGTGCCAGCAGCTTGGGTGGGGCGGATCAGCCCCAGCATTTT
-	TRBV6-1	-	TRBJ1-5	CATRSRSNQPQHF	TGTGCCACCCGTTCTAGGAGCAATCAGCCCCAGCATTTT
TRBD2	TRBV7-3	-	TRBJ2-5	CASSLAGGETQYF	TGTGCCAGCAGCCTAGCGGGGGGTGAGACCCAGTACTTC
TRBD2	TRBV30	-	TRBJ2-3	CAWSARFSGGATDTQYF	TGTGCCTGGAGTGCAAGATTTAGCGGGGGGGCCACAGATACGCAGTATTTT
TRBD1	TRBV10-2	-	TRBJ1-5	CATRDRVIGNQPQHF	TGCGCCACTCGGGACAGGGTAATCGGCAATCAGCCCCAGCATTTT
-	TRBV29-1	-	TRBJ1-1	CSVEGRQYTEAFF	TGCAGCGTTGAAGGCCGACAGTACACTGAAGCTTTCTTT
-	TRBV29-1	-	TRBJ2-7	CSVETGPLGYEQYF	TGCAGCGTTGAAACTGGGCCTTTGGGCTACGAGCAGTACTTC
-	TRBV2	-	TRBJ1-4	CASQQGTIEKLFF	TGTGCCAGCCAACAGGGAACAATAGAAAAACTGTTTTTT
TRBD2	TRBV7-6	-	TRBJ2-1	CASSLGASGVYNEQFF	TGTGCCAGCAGCTTAGGTGCTAGCGGGGTCTACAATGAGCAGTTCTTC
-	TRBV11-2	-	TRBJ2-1	CASSLRRGGSSYNEQFF	TGTGCCAGCAGCTTAAGACGTGGGGGGAGCTCCTACAATGAGCAGTTCTTC
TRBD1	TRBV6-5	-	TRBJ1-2	CASRGTAEYGYTF	TGTGCCAGCAGGGGGACAGCGGAGTATGGCTACACCTTC
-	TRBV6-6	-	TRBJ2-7	CASSLTYEQYF	TGTGCCAGCAGCCTAACCTACGAGCAGTACTTC
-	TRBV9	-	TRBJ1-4	CASSVGGASSNEKLFF	TGTGCCAGCAGCGTTGGAGGGGCGTCGTCTAATGAAAAACTGTTTTTT
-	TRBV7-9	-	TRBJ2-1	CASSPQGGEQFF	TGTGCCAGCAGCCCGCAGGGTGGTGAGCAGTTCTTC
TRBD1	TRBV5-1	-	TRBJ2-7	CASSPRTGISYEQYF	TGCGCCAGCAGCCCCCGGACAGGAATATCCTACGAGCAGTACTTC